This T cell receptor (beta chain) was recovered during a study of shared clonotypes between healthy human individuals. Measured with immunoSEQ multiplex PCR; TCRdb has only the in-frame clones, and not every one. Of roughly 1,000,000 clones listed, around 78% are singletons. The CDR3 contains 12 residues. Looked up from germline, CDR1 is MDHEN and CDR2 is SYDVKM. V was cut by 7 bases and J by 2 bases, with 9 bases left in between. The V gene is TRBV28, the J gene TRBJ2-7, with D unresolved. The sequenced sample consisted of memory CD4+ T cells from PBMCs. Documented subset: CD45RA-negative fraction. The receptor was isolated from a man between 18 and 35 years old in good health. Some clones in this sample may be carry-over from other donors' samples. CDR3 sequence: CASMLKPYEQYF. Here the CDR3 DNA reads TGTGCCAGCATGCTAAAGCCCTACGAGCAGTACTTC.